Here is one TCR beta chain with its context. What it recognizes is unknown. Extracted RNA was reverse transcribed into cDNA, the sequencing template. Sequenced by immunoSEQ multiplex PCR; TCRdb stores in-frame clones only, minus some. The table includes about 150,000 clones, nearly 55% detected once. This record belongs to a study of CD8+ T cells in alopecia areata. Overall study results and limits: Sharing of TCRs across patients appeared less clear than in mice, possibly for HLA-related reasons. Tofacitinib did not eliminate many expanded lesional clones from scalp or blood. Alopecia totalis/universalis scalp especially showed more expanded CD8+ clones than normal scalp.

Trimming cost V 11 bases and J 3 bases, with 16 bases left between them. This CDR3 region has 13 residues. Germline CDR1 reads SNHLY; CDR2 reads FYNNEI. Treatment meaning: oral pan-JAK inhibitor, 5-10 mg twice daily. Specimens obtained from alopecia areata patients comprised lesional scalp punch biopsies and peripheral blood. The starting material was CD8+ T cells sorted from blood, obtained at week 4, from a patient treated with tofacitinib. The gene calls are TRBV2 and TRBJ2-5; D ambiguous. The receptor was isolated from a human donor with alopecia areata. CDR3 sequence reads: CAGLGLPEETQYF. The CDR3 DNA reads TGTGCCGGCCTGGGTCTTCCCGAAGAGACCCAGTACTTC.